A selection of T cell receptor beta chains follows, all from one sample in a study of persistence of HIV-infected CD4 T cells. Profiling relied on immunoSEQ multiplex PCR, and the TCRdb table lists in-frame clones only, not all of them. The sample consists of 35,000 to 45,000 clones, roughly 87% of them appearing once. The antigens of these receptors remain unknown. Sequences were derived from CD4+ T cells sorted from PBMCs after approximately 20-hour stimulation, sampled from a patient who received antiretroviral therapy. Receptors were obtained from an adult man with HIV who was CMV-seropositive. The CDR3 runs from the conserved cysteine through the conserved F or W. Each record gives: V gene, J gene, clone size, D gene, CDR3 DNA, CDR3 protein. A D gene is named only where the DNA matches it firmly. Not all rows give a size; the values are once, few, many and, for expanded clones, a class.

>TRBV4-3|TRBJ2-5|-|-
TGCGCCAGCAGCCAAGGAAGAGGGAGGATAACAGAGACCCAGTACTTC
CASSQGRGRITETQYF
>TRBV27|TRBJ1-1|-|-
TGTGCCAGCAGTCTAAGACAGGCATCCACTGAAGCTTTCTTT
CASSLRQASTEAFF
>TRBV15|TRBJ2-1|-|-
TGTGCCACCAGCAGAGGTCTCCGCGCACGAGGGAGCGACAATGAGCAGTTCTTC
CATSRGLRARGSDNEQFF
>TRBV4-2|TRBJ2-3|once|TRBD2
TGTGCCAGCAGTTCGGGCGGCGGGGGGGCCTTAGATACGCAGTATTTT
CASSSGGGGALDTQYF
>TRBV11-3|TRBJ2-1|once|-
TGTGCCAGCAGCTTAGGAGGCGCTTACAATGAGCAGTTCTTC
CASSLGGAYNEQFF
>TRBV4-1|TRBJ2-4|-|-
TGCGCCAGCAGCCAAGGCCCCCTCGGGCAGGGGGGAAACATTCAGTACTTC
CASSQGPLGQGGNIQYF
>TRBV9|TRBJ1-1|-|-
TGTGCCAGCAGCGTAGGGAGGGGGGACGACACTGAAGCTTTCTTT
CASSVGRGDDTEAFF
>TRBV18|TRBJ2-1|-|-
TGTGCCAGCTCACCCGAGGATCGCAATGAGCAGTTCTTC
CASSPEDRNEQFF
>TRBV18|TRBJ1-1|-|-
TGTGCCAGCTCACCACCGGGGCCAGGACTGGCTTTCTTT
CASSPPGPGLAFF
>TRBV12-3/TRBV12-4|TRBJ2-1|-|-
TGTGCCAGCAGTTTGTCGGCAGCCAATGAGCAGTTCTTC
CASSLSAANEQFF
>TRBV11-3|TRBJ2-7|-|-
TGTGCCAGCAGCTTTGGGCCCTCCTACGAGCAGTACTTC
CASSFGPSYEQYF
>TRBV27|TRBJ1-5|-|-
TGTGCCAGCAGTTTACGCCAGAGCAATCAGCCCCAGCATTTT
CASSLRQSNQPQHF
>TRBV9|TRBJ2-3|-|-
TGTGCCAGCAGCGTAGGTTCATCCTCCACAGATACGCAGTATTTT
CASSVGSSSTDTQYF
>TRBV18|TRBJ1-2|-|-
TGTGCCAGCTCACCACCGTTAGGCGACTATGGCTACACCTTC
CASSPPLGDYGYTF
>TRBV27|TRBJ2-3|-|-
TGTGCCAGCAGTTTATCGGCAGGGACACAGATAGGTACGCAGTATTTT
CASSLSAGTQIGTQYF
>TRBV19|TRBJ1-5|-|-
TGTGCCCCGGCGGAGAGCTTCCCCCTCAATCAGCCCCAGCATTTT
CAPAESFPLNQPQHF
>TRBV19|TRBJ2-1|-|TRBD2
TGTGCCAGTAGAAAAGCGGGGAGCTCCTACAATGAGCAGTTCTTC
CASRKAGSSYNEQFF
>TRBV6-1|TRBJ1-5|-|-
TGTGCCAGCAGTGAACAAAGCAATCAGCCCCAGCATTTT
CASSEQSNQPQHF
>TRBV10-3|TRBJ2-5|-|-
TGTGCCATCAGTATCGGCCTCGAAGAGACCCAGTACTTC
CAISIGLEETQYF
>TRBV30|TRBJ2-2|-|-
TGTGCCTCCCGAGCTGGCCCCACCGGGGAGCTGTTTTTT
CASRAGPTGELFF
>TRBV6-1|TRBJ1-5|-|-
TGTGCCAGCAGTGAACCTACCCCAAAGCATTTT
CASSEPTPKHF
>TRBV7-2|TRBJ2-5|-|TRBD1
TGTGCCAGCAGCTTACCCCGACAGGGGATGGTCCAAGAGACCCAGTACTTC
CASSLPRQGMVQETQYF
>TRBV19|TRBJ1-1|few|-
TGTGCCAGTAGTATAACGGGGGGAACCACTGAAGCTTTCTTT
CASSITGGTTEAFF
>TRBV30|TRBJ1-6|-|-
TGTGCCTGGAATTCACAGGGATATTCACCCCTCCACTTT
CAWNSQGYSPLHF